What follows are 30 T cell receptor beta chains derived from one specimen sequenced in a study of T cell changes during pregnancy in multiple sclerosis. Method: immunoSEQ multiplex PCR; TCRdb's copy keeps in-frame clones and lacks some. This table holds around 52,000 clones, 80% to 90% found once. Sequenced material: peripheral blood from another person, used as feeder cells. All receptors derive from a human donor whose cells served as feeder cells for cultures in a pregnancy study.

The chain's CDR3 is CASSSGGPSEYNEQFF. CDR3 nucleotide sequence: TGTGCCAGCAGCTCGGGAGGGCCTAGCGAGTACAATGAGCAGTTCTTC. The chain combines TRBV11-3 with TRBJ2-1; 8 bases agree with TRBD2. Per the germline V gene, CDR1 is SGHNT and CDR2 is YENEEA. V gave up 4 bases and J gave up 4 bases; unmatched junction bases: 9. The CDR3 spans 16 residues.

The chain combines TRBV19 with TRBJ1-1; a weak D match, TRBD1 (5 bases). The CDR3 spans 14 residues. The germline gives CDR1 LNHDA, CDR2 SQIVND (reference sequence). V was clipped by 6 bases and J by 6 bases, with 17 bases between them. CDR3 DNA: TGTGCCAGTAGAGTGGAGGGGCTTGGGTCTGAAGCTTTCTTT. Translated, it gives CASRVEGLGSEAFF.

The gene calls are TRBV5-6 and TRBJ1-5; no firm D call. This CDR3 region has 14 residues. V was cut by 1 base and J by 8 bases, with 13 bases left in between. Germline CDR1 reads SGHDT; CDR2 reads YYEEEE. The CDR3, as DNA: TGTGCCAGCAGCTTGTGGACGGCTGGGGAGCCCCAGCATTTT. Translating it yields CASSLWTAGEPQHF.

The chain links TRBV7-9 to TRBJ1-1, with a tentative D call TRBD1 (6 bases). The length of the CDR3 is 13 residues. V shed 2 bases and J shed 4 bases, with 8 bases lying between them. Germline CDR1 is SEHNR and CDR2 is FQNEAQ (reference sequence). CDR3 loop: CASSLQGITEAFF. CDR3 DNA: TGTGCCAGCAGCTTACAGGGGATCACTGAAGCTTTCTTT.

The genes are TRBV9 and TRBJ1-4; D remains ambiguous. V gave up 4 bases and J gave up 7 bases, with 17 bases separating them. Germline CDR1 SGDLS, CDR2 YYNGEE. This CDR3 spans 15 amino acids. The CDR3 DNA follows: TGTGCCAGCAGCCTGCACCATGGAACCGGTGAAAAACTGTTTTTT. This gives the protein CASSLHHGTGEKLFF. Combining the CDR3 with reference TRBV9 and TRBJ1-4 gives the whole variable domain DSGVTQTPKHLITATGQRVTLRCSPRSGDLSVYWYQQSLDQGLQFLIQYYNGEERAKGNILERFSAQQFPDLHSELNLSSLELGDSALYFCASSLHHGTGEKLFFGSGTQLSVL.

This chain connects TRBV6-1 to TRBJ2-3; 7 bases align to TRBD1. Germline-derived CDR1 and CDR2 are MNHNS and SASEGT. The length of the CDR3 is 16 residues. Germline trimming cut 2 bases from V and 6 bases from J; bases unmatched to any gene: 11. The CDR3 here is CASSEFGTVRLDTQYF. The CDR3 DNA reads TGTGCCAGCAGTGAATTCGGGACAGTGAGACTCGATACGCAGTATTTT.

This clone was detected only a few times. V gene TRBV29-1 combines with J gene TRBJ2-3; 11 bases are a match to TRBD2. The ends lost 7 bases at V and 0 bases at J; junction bases unmatched: 9. CDR1 is SQVTM, CDR2 ANQGSEA, per germline. The CDR3 sequence is 16 residues long. CDR3 in DNA: TGCAGCGGCCGGGGACTAGCGGCCACTAGCACAGATACGCAGTATTTT. This translates into CSGRGLAATSTDTQYF.

The chain joins TRBV13 to TRBJ2-5; 10 positions match TRBD2. The CDR3 sequence is 18 residues long. The V and J ends lost 5 bases and 4 bases, in that order; junction bases with no gene match: 16. Germline-derived CDR1 and CDR2 are PRHDT and FYEKMQ (reference sequence). CDR3 protein: CASSPRGSGGPGGETQYF. The DNA of the CDR3 is TGTGCCAGCAGCCCCCGAGGTAGCGGGGGGCCCGGAGGAGAGACCCAGTACTTC. Full variable domain (missing parts from reference TRBV13 and TRBJ2-5): AAGVIQSPRHLIKEKRETATLKCYPIPRHDTVYWYQQGPGQDPQFLISFYEKMQSDKGSIPDRFSAQQFSDYHSELNMSSLELGDSALYFCASSPRGSGGPGGETQYFGPGTRLLVL.

V usage is TRBV2 and J usage is TRBJ1-4; 7 bases fit TRBD1. Per germline, CDR1 SNHLY and CDR2 FYNNEI. This CDR3 has 16 amino acids. After removal of 4 bases from V and 7 bases from J, the junction contained 12 bases not matched to a gene. CDR3 sequence (DNA): TGTGCCAGCAGTGGGGGTAGCATGACAGGGATTGAAAAACTGTTTTTT. Translating gives CASSGGSMTGIEKLFF.

This rearrangement joins TRBV4-2 to TRBJ2-5; D unclear. This CDR3 is 13 amino acids long. The germline V gene encodes CDR1 LGHNA and CDR2 YNFKEQ. Trimming took off 2 bases at V and 2 bases at J, with 6 bases between the two ends. CDR3 region: CASSQWRQETQYF. The CDR3 nucleotides read TGTGCCAGCAGCCAATGGCGGCAAGAGACCCAGTACTTC.

The CDR3 DNA sequence: TGTGCCAGCAGCCGCTGGACAGGGGTATACGAGCAGTACTTC. Protein product: CASSRWTGVYEQYF. The rearrangement uses TRBV7-2 and TRBJ2-7; 9 positions agree with TRBD1. This CDR3 has 14 residues. Trimming at V came to 5 bases and at J to 4 bases, leaving 6 bases not matched to a gene. Germline V gene data show CDR1 as SGHTA and CDR2 as FQGNSA.

In this sample, this clone turned up once. This chain connects TRBV4-3 to TRBJ1-2, with D possibly matching TRBD1 (6 bases). The CDR3 consists of 16 residues. With 0 bases removed from V and 3 bases from J, the gap between germline ends came to 14 bases. Germline CDR1 is LGHNA and CDR2 is YSLEER. The CDR3 DNA follows: TGCGCCAGCAGCCAAGATCGGTGGGGGCGAGACTATGGCTACACCTTC. Translating gives CASSQDRWGRDYGYTF.

The chain carries TRBV5-1 and TRBJ1-1; no definite D call. From germline, CDR1 is SGHRS and CDR2 YFSETQ. This CDR3 has 14 residues. The germline V and J ends were trimmed by 0 bases and 5 bases, with 11 bases remaining between them. The CDR3 nucleotides read TGCGCCAGCAGCTTGGAGGCAGGTGGGACTGAAGCTTTCTTT. This codes for CASSLEAGGTEAFF.

DNA for the CDR3: TGCGCCAGCAGCCGGGGACTAGCGGGAAGTGTCTACAATGAGCAGTTCTTC. It yields the protein CASSRGLAGSVYNEQFF. The chain links TRBV4-1 to TRBJ2-1; 13 bases fit TRBD2. CDR3 length: 17 amino acids. V shed 4 bases and J 3 bases; nucleotides not matched to a gene: 6. Germline CDR1 and CDR2: MGHRA and YSYEKL.

The chain couples TRBV4-3 to TRBJ1-6, with D possibly being TRBD1 (5 bases). Germline V CDR1 and CDR2: LGHNA, YSLEER. The CDR3 sequence is 17 residues long. The V and J ends lost 1 base and 0 bases respectively, with 10 bases between them. The chain's CDR3 is CASSQGDPSSYNSPLHF. DNA of the CDR3: TGCGCCAGCAGCCAAGGGGACCCTAGCTCCTATAATTCACCCCTCCACTTT.

The chain carries TRBV19 and TRBJ1-5; D call uncertain. Trimming left V 7 bases short and J 7 bases short, with 14 bases between. The CDR3 contains 13 residues. Per germline, CDR1 LNHDA and CDR2 SQIVND (reference sequence). The chain's CDR3 is CASIVAPGQPQHF. The CDR3 DNA sequence: TGTGCCAGTATCGTAGCACCGGGGCAGCCCCAGCATTTT. Full variable domain (outside the CDR3, taken from reference TRBV19 and TRBJ1-5): DGGITQSPKYLFRKEGQNVTLSCEQNLNHDAMYWYRQDPGQGLRLIYYSQIVNDFQKGDIAEGYSVSREKKESFPLTVTSAQKNPTAFYLCASIVAPGQPQHFGDGTRLSIL.

The V and J genes are TRBV27 and TRBJ2-7; 7 bases fit TRBD1. Germline CDR1 and CDR2: MNHEY and SMNVEV (reference sequence). V shed 4 bases, J shed 3 bases, and the junction held 9 bases outside the gene matches. The CDR3 has 15 residues. CDR3 nucleotides: TGTGCCAGCAGTTGGGGGACAGCCACCCTCTACGAGCAGTACTTC. It specifies CASSWGTATLYEQYF.

The table lists this clone with a count of one. The rearrangement uses TRBV6-1 and TRBJ1-1; 7 bases are a match to TRBD1. V was pared by 3 bases and J by 0 bases, with 4 bases of the junction left unmatched. Germline lookup yields CDR1 MNHNS and CDR2 SASEGT. This CDR3 is 15 amino acids long. Here the CDR3 reads CASSDRGGVNTEAFF. The DNA of the CDR3 is TGTGCCAGCAGTGACAGGGGGGGTGTGAACACTGAAGCTTTCTTT.

The chain joins TRBV7-2 to TRBJ2-2; 7 positions agree with TRBD2. The junction had 9 bases not matched to a gene; V was cut back by 5 bases and J by 6 bases. Germline lookup yields CDR1 SGHTA and CDR2 FQGNSA. The CDR3 is 15 amino acids. CDR3 residues: CASSRGDLAPGELFF. CDR3 nucleotides: TGTGCCAGCAGCCGGGGGGATTTGGCCCCCGGGGAGCTGTTTTTT.

The chain uses TRBV9 and TRBJ2-5; D is unclear. Trimming left V 4 bases short and J 3 bases short, with 10 bases between. Looked up from germline, CDR1 is SGDLS and CDR2 is YYNGEE. The CDR3 loop spans 13 amino acids. CDR3 nucleotides: TGTGCCAGCAGCCGAGATCCCGAAGAGACCCAGTACTTC. Translation gives CASSRDPEETQYF.

This chain uses TRBV19 with TRBJ1-5; TRBD1 is a possible D gene (5 bases). Trimming removed 5 bases at V and 0 bases at J, with 17 bases between. This CDR3 contains 17 residues. Germline loops: CDR1 LNHDA, CDR2 SQIVND (reference sequence). The CDR3: CASSLGAPGFSNQPQHF. In DNA, the CDR3 is TGTGCCAGTAGTCTTGGGGCCCCAGGTTTTAGCAATCAGCCCCAGCATTTT.

The V and J genes are TRBV29-1 and TRBJ2-7; D is perhaps TRBD2 (5 bases). Germline loops: CDR1 SQVTM, CDR2 ANQGSEA. The length of the CDR3 is 13 residues. Trimming took 7 bases from V and 6 from J, leaving 19 bases between them. The CDR3 region has the DNA TGCAGCGCTTGGACGGGAATTCGGGGCGAGCAGTACTTC. Residues: CSAWTGIRGEQYF.

The gene calls are TRBV7-9 and TRBJ2-7; 7 bases agree with TRBD1. Germline V gene lookup returns CDR1 SEHNR and CDR2 FQNEAQ (reference sequence). V lost 4 bases to trimming and J lost 8 bases; unmatched junction nucleotides: 2. The CDR3 contains 11 residues. This chain's CDR3 is CASSSDRKQYF. The CDR3 coding sequence is TGTGCCAGCAGCTCGGACAGGAAGCAGTACTTC.

The chain joins TRBV6-1 to TRBJ1-3; D possibly corresponds to TRBD1 (6 bases). The germline gives CDR1 MNHNS, CDR2 SASEGT. The V end was cut by 5 bases, the J end by 0 bases, with 11 bases between. The CDR3 loop spans 15 amino acids. Here the CDR3 reads CASSLRGRSGNTIYF. The CDR3 DNA reads TGTGCCAGCAGTCTCAGGGGCCGCTCTGGAAACACCATATATTTT.

In this sample, this clone turned up once. The chain uses TRBV7-9 and TRBJ2-1; unclear D gene. The germline V gene has CDR1 SEHNR and CDR2 FQNEAQ (reference sequence). V lost 7 bases to trimming and J lost 3 bases, with 16 bases between them. The CDR3 is 15 amino acids. The CDR3 loop reads CASIPEGWFYNEQFF. CDR3 DNA: TGTGCCAGCATCCCAGAAGGCTGGTTCTACAATGAGCAGTTCTTC.

V and J are TRBV6-4 and TRBJ2-3, with 7 bases that match TRBD2. Germline V lookup: CDR1 MRHNA, CDR2 SNTAGT. The CDR3 runs 15 residues. The J segment lost 1 base and the V segment lost 3 bases, leaving 4 bases of the junction unmatched. CDR3 loop: CASSEGGSGTDTQYF. The CDR3 bases are TGTGCCAGCAGTGAAGGCGGGAGTGGCACAGATACGCAGTATTTT.

This chain connects TRBV28 to TRBJ1-2; no firm D call. V gave up 7 bases and J gave up 4 bases, with 10 bases separating them. CDR3 length: 12 amino acids. CDR1 is MDHEN, CDR2 SYDVKM, per germline. This CDR3 is CASTSDRYGYTF. The CDR3 DNA reads TGTGCCAGCACCTCGGACCGCTATGGCTACACCTTC.

The chain links TRBV9 to TRBJ1-3, with D unclear. The CDR3 loop spans 15 amino acids. V was cut by 0 bases and J by 0 bases, with 7 bases left in between. Looked up from germline, CDR1 is SGDLS and CDR2 is YYNGEE. The CDR3 spells CASSVEMDSGNTIYF. CDR3 bases: TGTGCCAGCAGCGTAGAGATGGACTCTGGAAACACCATATATTTT. Filled out from reference TRBV9 and TRBJ1-3, the complete variable domain reads DSGVTQTPKHLITATGQRVTLRCSPRSGDLSVYWYQQSLDQGLQFLIQYYNGEERAKGNILERFSAQQFPDLHSELNLSSLELGDSALYFCASSVEMDSGNTIYFGEGSWLTVV.

The rearrangement uses TRBV2 and TRBJ2-7; possible D gene TRBD1, 5 bases. This CDR3 region has 13 residues. The V end lost 3 bases, the J end lost 2 bases, and 8 bases lay between the germline ends. Germline CDR1 is SNHLY and CDR2 is FYNNEI. The CDR3: CASSEARAYEQYF. CDR3 DNA sequence: TGTGCCAGCAGTGAGGCCAGGGCCTACGAGCAGTACTTC.

Here the CDR3 DNA reads TGTGCCACCAGCAGATCAGTCAGGGGCGATGGCTACACCTTC. Its translation is CATSRSVRGDGYTF. V gene TRBV15 combines with J gene TRBJ1-2, with D perhaps TRBD1 (6 bases). CDR3 length: 14 residues. Germline assignment: CDR1 LNHNV and CDR2 YYDKDF (reference sequence). Trimming removed 2 bases from V and 6 bases from J, with 13 bases in between.